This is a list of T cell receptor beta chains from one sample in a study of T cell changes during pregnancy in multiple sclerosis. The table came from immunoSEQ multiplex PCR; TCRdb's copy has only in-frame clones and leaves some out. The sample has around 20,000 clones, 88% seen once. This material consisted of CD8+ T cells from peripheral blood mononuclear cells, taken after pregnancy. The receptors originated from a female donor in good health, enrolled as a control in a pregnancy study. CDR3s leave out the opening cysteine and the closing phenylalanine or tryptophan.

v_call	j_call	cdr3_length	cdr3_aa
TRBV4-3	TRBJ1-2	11	ASSSGYYLGYT
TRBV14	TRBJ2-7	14	ASSQDRLTENYEQY
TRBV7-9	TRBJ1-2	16	ASSLGTTGGGRNYGYT
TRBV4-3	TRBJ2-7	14	ASSQVVSPGLNEQY
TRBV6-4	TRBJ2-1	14	ASSVTGTSGYNEQF
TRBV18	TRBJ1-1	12	ASSFNRDYTEAF
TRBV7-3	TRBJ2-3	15	ASSLTGLAGTTDTQY
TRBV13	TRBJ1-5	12	ASSLGVGGTPQH
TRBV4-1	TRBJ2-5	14	ASSPSGQGAGETQY
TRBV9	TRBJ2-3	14	ASSAPTSGSTDTQY
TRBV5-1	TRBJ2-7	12	ASSPGTGGSEQY
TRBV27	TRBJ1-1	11	ASGGRLNTEAF